Listed here are 13 T cell receptor beta chains from one sample, sequenced in a study of response to subunit inactivated influenza vaccine listed by TCRdb under 2018. Library preparation was by RT-PCR. The sequencing machine was an Illumina HiSeq 2500. Using fastp at Q25 and MiXCR, TCRdb reprocessed the public reads and kept productive beta chains. Rows with one shared CDR3 protein collapse into an entry with the most common genes and DNA. For this sample the table gives under 800,000 distinct CDR3 sequences, of which 11% to 15% were detected only once. The ten most abundant clones make up less than 9% of the sample. Sample: PBMCs from blood, taken 14 days before vaccination. Source of these receptors: a man aged 45-65 years who received an inactivated influenza vaccine. Donor details come from another sample of the same person, matched by shared clones.

As DNA, the CDR3 is TGTGCCAGCAGTTTACCCGAAACCGGGGAGCTGTTTTTT. Protein product: CASSLPETGELFF. V gene TRBV28 combines with J gene TRBJ2-2; D not resolved. Trimming took 2 bases from V and 5 from J, leaving 6 bases between them. CDR1 MDHEN and CDR2 SYDVKM come from the germline V gene. The CDR3 has 13 amino acids.

This clonotype was counted ten times or more. The rearrangement joins TRBV25-1 to TRBJ1-5; D is ambiguous. The CDR3 length is 13 residues. The germline V gene encodes CDR1 MGHDK and CDR2 SYGVNS. With 3 bases removed from V and 4 bases from J, the gap between germline ends came to 7 bases. The CDR3 region is CASSEAGNQPQHF. CDR3 nucleotide sequence: TGTGCCAGCAGTGAGGCTGGGAATCAGCCCCAGCATTTT.

This clonotype has a handful of counts. The chain joins TRBV2 to TRBJ2-7; D is perhaps TRBD2 (5 bases). Per germline, CDR1 SNHLY and CDR2 FYNNEI. The CDR3 runs 13 residues. V lost 3 bases, J lost 7 bases, and 13 bases lay in between. CDR3 region: CASSDRLGGEQYF. The CDR3 coding sequence is TGTGCCAGCAGTGATAGGCTAGGCGGGGAGCAGTACTTC.

The rearrangement links TRBV6-4 to TRBJ1-1; D is perhaps TRBD1 (5 bases). The CDR3 runs to 13 residues. CDR1 is MRHNA, CDR2 SNTAGT, per germline. Trimming cost V 3 bases and J 0 bases, with 5 bases left between them. CDR3 sequence: CASSEQVNTEAFF. CDR3 coding DNA: TGTGCCAGCAGTGAACAGGTGAACACTGAAGCTTTCTTT.

This clonotype appeared a few times. The chain combines TRBV20-1 with TRBJ2-5, with a possible D match to TRBD1 (5 bases). Germline V lookup: CDR1 DFQATT, CDR2 SNEGSKA (reference sequence). The germline V and J ends were trimmed by 0 bases and 0 bases, with 11 bases remaining between them. The CDR3 covers 15 residues. The CDR3 DNA reads as TGCAGTGCTAGAGATCGACAGTGGTACCAAGAGACCCAGTACTTC. Translation gives CSARDRQWYQETQYF.

This clonotype was found a few times. The limits of the CDR3 on the DNA are not certain, so only TCRdb's listed CDR3 is given. The chain employs TRBV6-1 and TRBJ1-2; TRBD1 is the table's D call, not checked against the DNA. Germline values: CDR1 MNHNS, CDR2 SASEGT. The CDR3 contains 15 residues when both ends are counted. This CDR3 reads CASSEVGTGNLHRVF.

This clonotype was recorded a few times. This chain connects TRBV18 to TRBJ2-5; tentative D call: TRBD2 (6 bases). The germline CDR1 and CDR2 sequences are KGHSH and LQKENI. The CDR3 is 14 residues long. With 3 bases removed from V and 1 base from J, the gap between germline ends came to 9 bases. The CDR3 sequence is CASSPGLLQETQYF. CDR3 coding DNA: TGTGCCAGCTCACCGGGACTCCTCCAAGAGACCCAGTACTTC. The entire variable domain, with the rest obtained from reference TRBV18 and TRBJ2-5, is as follows: NAGVMQNPRHLVRRRGQEARLRCSPMKGHSHVYWYRQLPEEGLKFMVYLQKENIIDESGMPKERFSAEFPKEGPSILRIQQVVRGDSAAYFCASSPGLLQETQYFGPGTRLLVL.

The rearrangement links TRBV7-9 to TRBJ2-7; 10 nucleotides line up with TRBD1. V was clipped by 5 bases and J by 4 bases; unmatched bases: 5. Germline lookup yields CDR1 SEHNR and CDR2 FQNEAQ (reference sequence). This CDR3 is built from 14 residues. CDR3 in amino acids: CASSRGTGEYEQYF. CDR3 nucleotide sequence: TGTGCCAGCAGCCGTGGGACAGGGGAATACGAGCAGTACTTC.

The V and J genes are TRBV6-1 and TRBJ2-1; D call uncertain. From germline, CDR1 is MNHNS and CDR2 SASEGT. The length of the CDR3 is 14 residues. Trimming removed 10 bases at V and 4 bases at J, with 17 bases between. Written as DNA, the CDR3 is TGTGCCACCATCTCGGTGGACGGATACAATGAGCAGTTCTTC. Translating it yields CATISVDGYNEQFF.

A few counts support this clonotype. The chain carries TRBV5-1 and TRBJ2-5, with D unresolved. This CDR3 is 16 amino acids long. Germline loops: CDR1 SGHRS, CDR2 YFSETQ. V was clipped by 3 bases and J by 2 bases, with 17 bases between them. As DNA, the CDR3 is TGCGCCAGCAGCTCCGCTGGTGGGGTTTTACAAGAGACCCAGTACTTC. This encodes CASSSAGGVLQETQYF.

In its sample, this clonotype was seen many times. The chain links TRBV15 to TRBJ1-4, with D possibly TRBD1 on 6 matching bases. V lost 2 bases and J lost 11, with 21 bases in between. Germline V CDR1 and CDR2: LNHNV, YYDKDF (reference sequence). The CDR3 consists of 16 residues. The CDR3 DNA is TGTGCCACCAGCAGACCCTCGGAGGGGGGTTCGGCGAAACTGTTTTTT. Its translation: CATSRPSEGGSAKLFF. Looking up the rest from reference TRBV15 and TRBJ1-4 gives the full variable domain: DAMVIQNPRYQVTQFGKPVTLSCSQTLNHNVMYWYQQKSSQAPKLLFHYYDKDFNNEADTPDNFQSRRPNTSFCFLDIRSPGLGDTAMYLCATSRPSEGGSAKLFFGSGTQLSVL.

The chain joins TRBV14 to TRBJ2-7; 9 nucleotides line up with TRBD1. Germline-derived CDR1 and CDR2 are SGHDN and FVKESK. CDR3 size: 16 residues. The J segment lost 1 base and the V segment lost 0 bases, leaving 4 bases of the junction unmatched. The CDR3 is CASSQDLGQGSYEQYF. CDR3 sequence (DNA): TGTGCCAGCAGCCAAGATTTGGGACAGGGATCCTACGAGCAGTACTTC.

This chain joins TRBV20-1 and TRBJ2-7, with D unclear. V lost 2 bases, J lost 2 bases, and 16 bases lay in between. Looked up from germline, CDR1 is DFQATT and CDR2 is SNEGSKA (reference sequence). The CDR3 runs 15 residues. CDR3 in DNA: TGCAGTGCTAGAAGACTGATGGTTCAGACCTACGAGCAGTACTTC. Translation: CSARRLMVQTYEQYF.